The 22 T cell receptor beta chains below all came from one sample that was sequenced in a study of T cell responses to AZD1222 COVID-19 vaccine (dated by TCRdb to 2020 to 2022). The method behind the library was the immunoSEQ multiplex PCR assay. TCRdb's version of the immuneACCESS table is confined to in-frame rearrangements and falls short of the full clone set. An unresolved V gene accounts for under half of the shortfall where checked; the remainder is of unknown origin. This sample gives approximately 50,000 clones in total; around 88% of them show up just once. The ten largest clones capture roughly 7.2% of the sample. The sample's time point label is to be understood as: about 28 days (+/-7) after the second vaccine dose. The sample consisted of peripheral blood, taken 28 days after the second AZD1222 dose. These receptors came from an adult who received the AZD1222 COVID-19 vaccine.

The chain's CDR3 is CASIGTALNQPQHF. Here the CDR3 DNA reads TGTGCCAGTATCGGGACAGCCCTTAATCAGCCCCAGCATTTT. V and J are TRBV19 and TRBJ1-5; 7 positions match TRBD1. Germline-derived CDR1 and CDR2 are LNHDA and SQIVND (reference sequence). Losses at the gene ends were 7 bases for V and 4 bases for J; bases not matched to a gene: 7. This CDR3 is 14 amino acids long.

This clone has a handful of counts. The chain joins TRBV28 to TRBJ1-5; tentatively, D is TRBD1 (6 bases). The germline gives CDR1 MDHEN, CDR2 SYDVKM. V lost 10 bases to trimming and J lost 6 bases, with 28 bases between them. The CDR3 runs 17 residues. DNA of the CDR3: TGTGCCACCAAACGGGGGGATTGGGCGGGGGGCCTTCAGCCCCAGCATTTT. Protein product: CATKRGDWAGGLQPQHF.

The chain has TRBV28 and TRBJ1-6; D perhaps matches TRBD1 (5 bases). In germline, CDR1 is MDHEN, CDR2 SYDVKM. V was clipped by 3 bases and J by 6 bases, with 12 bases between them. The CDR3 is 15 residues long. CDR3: CASSFGGNFNSPLHF. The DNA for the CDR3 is TGTGCCAGCAGTTTCGGGGGGAACTTTAATTCACCCCTCCACTTT.

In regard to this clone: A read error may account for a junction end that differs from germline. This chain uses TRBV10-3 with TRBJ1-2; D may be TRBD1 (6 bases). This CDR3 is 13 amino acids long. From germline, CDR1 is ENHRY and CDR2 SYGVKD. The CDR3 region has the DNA TGTGCCATCAATGAGGGGGACACCTATGGCTACACCTTC. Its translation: CAINEGDTYGYTF.

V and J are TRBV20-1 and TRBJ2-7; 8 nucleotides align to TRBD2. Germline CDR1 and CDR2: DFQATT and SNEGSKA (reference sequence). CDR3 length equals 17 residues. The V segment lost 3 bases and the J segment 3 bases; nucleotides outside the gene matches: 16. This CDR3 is CSASRFAGGRNLYEQYF. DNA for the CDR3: TGCAGTGCTAGTCGATTCGCGGGAGGACGAAACCTCTACGAGCAGTACTTC.

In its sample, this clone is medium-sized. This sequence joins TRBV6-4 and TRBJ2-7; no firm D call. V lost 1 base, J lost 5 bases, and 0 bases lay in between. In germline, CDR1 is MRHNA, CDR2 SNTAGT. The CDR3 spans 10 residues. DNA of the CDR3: TGTGCCAGCAGTGACTACGAGCAGTACTTC. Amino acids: CASSDYEQYF.

The CDR3 bases are TGTGCCACCAGTGAGACAACTAGCGGGAGGCCCTACGAGCAGTTCTTC. Translated: CATSETTSGRPYEQFF. This chain uses TRBV24-1 with TRBJ2-1; 12 positions agree with TRBD2. CDR3 length: 16 residues. J lost 10 bases, V lost 4 bases, and 10 bases had no gene match. Looked up from germline, CDR1 is KGHDR and CDR2 is SFDVKD.

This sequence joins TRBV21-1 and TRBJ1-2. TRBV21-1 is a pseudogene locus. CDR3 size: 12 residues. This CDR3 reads CGRTGGFHGYTF. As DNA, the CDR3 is TGTGGCCGGACCGGGGGGTTCCATGGCTACACCTTC.

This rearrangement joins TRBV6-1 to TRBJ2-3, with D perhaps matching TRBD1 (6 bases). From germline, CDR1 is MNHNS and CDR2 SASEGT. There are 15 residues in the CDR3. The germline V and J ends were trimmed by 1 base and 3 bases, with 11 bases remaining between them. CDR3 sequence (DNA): TGTGCCAGCAGTGAAGGTGGGGGCCTTACAGATACGCAGTATTTT. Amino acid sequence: CASSEGGGLTDTQYF.

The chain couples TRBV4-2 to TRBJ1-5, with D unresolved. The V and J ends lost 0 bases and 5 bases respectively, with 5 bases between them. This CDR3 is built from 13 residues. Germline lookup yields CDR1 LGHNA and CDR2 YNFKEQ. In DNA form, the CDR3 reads TGTGCCAGCAGCCAAGAAAGGGATCAGCCCCAGCATTTT. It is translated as CASSQERDQPQHF.

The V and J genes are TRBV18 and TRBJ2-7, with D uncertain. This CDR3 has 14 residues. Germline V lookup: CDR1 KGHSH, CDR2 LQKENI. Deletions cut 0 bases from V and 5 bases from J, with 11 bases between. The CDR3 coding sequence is TGTGCCAGCTCACCACCGGCCCTAAGGGACGAGCAGTACTTC. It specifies CASSPPALRDEQYF.

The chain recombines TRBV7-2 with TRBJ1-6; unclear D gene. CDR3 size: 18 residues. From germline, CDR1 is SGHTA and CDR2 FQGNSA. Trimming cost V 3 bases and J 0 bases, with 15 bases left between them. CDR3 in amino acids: CASSFLRTESSYNSPLHF. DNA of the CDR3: TGTGCCAGCAGCTTTTTAAGAACCGAAAGCTCCTATAATTCACCCCTCCACTTT.

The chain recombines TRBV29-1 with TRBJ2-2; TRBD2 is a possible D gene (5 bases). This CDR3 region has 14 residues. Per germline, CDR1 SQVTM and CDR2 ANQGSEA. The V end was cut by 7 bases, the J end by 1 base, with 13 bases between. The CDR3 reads CSAVDYRNTGELFF. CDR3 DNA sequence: TGCAGCGCAGTAGACTATCGGAACACCGGGGAGCTGTTTTTT.

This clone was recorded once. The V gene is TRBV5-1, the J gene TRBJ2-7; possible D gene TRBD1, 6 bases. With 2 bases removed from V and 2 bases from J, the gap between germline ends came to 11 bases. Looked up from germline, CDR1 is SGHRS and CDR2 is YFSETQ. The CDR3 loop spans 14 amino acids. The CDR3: CASSLGQPTYEQYF. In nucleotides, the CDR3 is TGCGCCAGCAGCTTAGGACAGCCCACCTACGAGCAGTACTTC.

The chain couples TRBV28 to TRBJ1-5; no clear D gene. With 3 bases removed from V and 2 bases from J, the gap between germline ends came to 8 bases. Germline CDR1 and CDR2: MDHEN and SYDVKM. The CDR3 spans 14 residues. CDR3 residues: CASSLGSGNQPQHF. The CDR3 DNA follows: TGTGCCAGCAGTTTGGGGTCGGGCAATCAGCCCCAGCATTTT. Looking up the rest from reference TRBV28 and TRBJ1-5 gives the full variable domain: DVKVTQSSRYLVKRTGEKVFLECVQDMDHENMFWYRQDPGLGLRLIYFSYDVKMKEKGDIPEGYSVSREKKERFSLILESASTNQTSMYLCASSLGSGNQPQHFGDGTRLSIL.

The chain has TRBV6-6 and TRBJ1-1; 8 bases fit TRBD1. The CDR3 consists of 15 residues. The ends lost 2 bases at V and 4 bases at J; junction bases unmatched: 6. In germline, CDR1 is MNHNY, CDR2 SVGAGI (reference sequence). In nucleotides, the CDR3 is TGTGCCAGCAGTTACGGTGGACAGGGTGGCACTGAAGCTTTCTTT. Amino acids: CASSYGGQGGTEAFF.

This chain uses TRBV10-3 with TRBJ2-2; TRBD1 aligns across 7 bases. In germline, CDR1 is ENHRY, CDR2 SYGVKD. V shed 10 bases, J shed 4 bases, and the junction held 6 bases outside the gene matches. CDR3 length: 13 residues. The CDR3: CATTGYTTGELFF. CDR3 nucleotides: TGTGCCACGACAGGGTATACCACCGGGGAGCTGTTTTTT.

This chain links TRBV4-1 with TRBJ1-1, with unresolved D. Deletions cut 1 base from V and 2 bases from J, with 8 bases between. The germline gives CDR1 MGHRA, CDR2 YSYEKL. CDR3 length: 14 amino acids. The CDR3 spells CASSQAAENTEAFF. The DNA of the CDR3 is TGCGCCAGCAGCCAAGCGGCTGAAAACACTGAAGCTTTCTTT.

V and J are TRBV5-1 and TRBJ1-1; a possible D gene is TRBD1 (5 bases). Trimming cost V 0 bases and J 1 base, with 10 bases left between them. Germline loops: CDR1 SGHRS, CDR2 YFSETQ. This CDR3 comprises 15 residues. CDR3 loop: CASSLAGQGNTEAFF. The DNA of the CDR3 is TGCGCCAGCAGCTTGGCCGGGCAGGGGAACACTGAAGCTTTCTTT.

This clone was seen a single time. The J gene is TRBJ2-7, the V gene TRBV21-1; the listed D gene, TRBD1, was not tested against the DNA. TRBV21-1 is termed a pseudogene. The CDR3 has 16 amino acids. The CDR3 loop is CASSKGGRSRVYEQYF. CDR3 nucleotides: TGTGCCAGCAGCAAAGGGGGGCGGTCACGGGTCTACGAGCAGTACTTC.

This CDR3 reads CASSLSRGTEAFF. DNA for the CDR3: TGTGCCAGCAGCTTAAGCCGGGGGACTGAAGCTTTCTTT. The chain recombines TRBV7-2 with TRBJ1-1; maybe TRBD1 (5 bases). Germline V gene data show CDR1 as SGHTA and CDR2 as FQGNSA. CDR3 size: 13 residues. Trimming took off 2 bases at V and 5 bases at J, with 9 bases between the two ends.

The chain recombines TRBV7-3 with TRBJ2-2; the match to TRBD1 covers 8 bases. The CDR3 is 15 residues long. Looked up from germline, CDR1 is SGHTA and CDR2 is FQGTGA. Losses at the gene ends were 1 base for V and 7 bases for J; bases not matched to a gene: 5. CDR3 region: CASSLRDRQDGELFF. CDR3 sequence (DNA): TGTGCCAGCAGCTTAAGGGACAGGCAGGACGGGGAGCTGTTTTTT.